The sample holds many counts of the clone carrying this T cell receptor beta chain. CDR1 is SGHAT, CDR2 FQNNGV, per germline. This CDR3 is built from 14 residues. The V end lost 4 bases, the J end lost 6 bases, and 16 bases lay between the germline ends. The data belong to a study of identical twins. TCRdb re-called the 5' RACE reads through MiXCR, storing one row per CDR3 protein. The sample carries 140,000 to 150,000 distinct CDR3 sequences, 3.5% recorded once. V and J are TRBV11-2 and TRBJ2-7, with D perhaps matching TRBD1 (6 bases). This clonotype was obtained from a man between 18 and 35 years old in good health. Sequenced: memory T cells sorted from blood. In nucleotides, the CDR3 is TGTGCCAGCAGCTCTTACCGGGACATCCGCGAGCAGTACTTC. It codes for CASSSYRDIREQYF.